This T cell receptor (beta chain) was documented in a study of OX40 agonist ivuxolimab in advanced cancers. Looking at the study overall: Ivuxolimab, an agonistic anti-OX40 (CD134) antibody, was given to patients. Previous treatment with anti-PD-1, anti-PD-L1 or anti-CTLA-4 therapy was allowed; 35% to 50% had received some.

Collection of blood occurred at baseline, at cycle 4 day 1, and at cycle 7 day 1. As to this clone: The antigen remains unidentified.

The CDR3 has 13 amino acids. The germline V gene has CDR1 SGHNT and CDR2 YENEEA. Trimming stripped 5 bases from V and 4 bases from J, with 12 bases between. The method was immunoSEQ multiplex PCR; TCRdb's version includes in-frame clones alone and lacks a portion of them. This table has fewer than 85,000 clones, around nine tenths appearing once. Study-wide results and limits: People who partly responded at 0.1-3.0 mg/kg had some of the least clonal expansion seen.

The sequence came from an adult with an advanced solid tumor such as melanoma, head and neck, liver or kidney cancer. This sample comprised CD4+ or CD8+ T cells sorted from blood, obtained in a trial of the OX40 agonist ivuxolimab. The chain uses TRBV11-3 and TRBJ2-7; maybe TRBD2 (5 bases). The CDR3 DNA is TGTGCCAGCAGCCTGAGGGTAGATTACGAGCAGTACTTC. Residues: CASSLRVDYEQYF.